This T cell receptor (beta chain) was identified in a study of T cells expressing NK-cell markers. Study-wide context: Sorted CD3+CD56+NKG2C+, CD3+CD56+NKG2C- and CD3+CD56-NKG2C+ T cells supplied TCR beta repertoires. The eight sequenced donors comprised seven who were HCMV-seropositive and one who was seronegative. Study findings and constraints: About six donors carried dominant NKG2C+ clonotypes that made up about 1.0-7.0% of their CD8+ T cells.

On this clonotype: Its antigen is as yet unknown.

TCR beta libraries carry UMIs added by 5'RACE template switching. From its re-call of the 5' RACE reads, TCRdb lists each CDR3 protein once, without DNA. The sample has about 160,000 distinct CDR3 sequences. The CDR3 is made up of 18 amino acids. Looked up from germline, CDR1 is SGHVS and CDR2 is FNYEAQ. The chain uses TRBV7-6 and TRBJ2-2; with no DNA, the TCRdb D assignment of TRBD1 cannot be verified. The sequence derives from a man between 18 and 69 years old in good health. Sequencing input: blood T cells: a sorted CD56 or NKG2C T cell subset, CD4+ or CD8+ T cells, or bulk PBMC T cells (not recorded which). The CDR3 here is CASSAPRTERMGTGELFF.